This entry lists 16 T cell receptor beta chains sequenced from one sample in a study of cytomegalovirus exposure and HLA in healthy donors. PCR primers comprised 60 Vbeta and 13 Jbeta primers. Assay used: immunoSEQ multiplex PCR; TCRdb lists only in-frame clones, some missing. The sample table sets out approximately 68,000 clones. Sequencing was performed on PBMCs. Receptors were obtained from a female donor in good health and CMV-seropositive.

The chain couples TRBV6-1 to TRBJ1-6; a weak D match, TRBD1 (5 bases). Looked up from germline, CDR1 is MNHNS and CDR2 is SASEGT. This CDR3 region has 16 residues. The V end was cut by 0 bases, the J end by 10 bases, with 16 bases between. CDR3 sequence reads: CASSEAVGGGRSPLHF. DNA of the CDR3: TGTGCCAGCAGTGAAGCGGTCGGGGGGGGAAGGTCACCCCTCCACTTT.

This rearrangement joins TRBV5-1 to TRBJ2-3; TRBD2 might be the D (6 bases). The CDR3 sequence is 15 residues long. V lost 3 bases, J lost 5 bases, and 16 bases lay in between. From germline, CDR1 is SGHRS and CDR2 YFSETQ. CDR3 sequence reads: CASSSGRAGIDTQYF. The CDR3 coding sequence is TGCGCCAGCAGCTCAGGGCGGGCGGGGATAGATACGCAGTATTTT.

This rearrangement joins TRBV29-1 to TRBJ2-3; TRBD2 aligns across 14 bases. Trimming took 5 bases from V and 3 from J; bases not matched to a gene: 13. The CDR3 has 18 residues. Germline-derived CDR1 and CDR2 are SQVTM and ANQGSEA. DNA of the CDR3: TGCAGCGTTCATCCAACCGGGACTAGCGGGAGTATAACAGATACGCAGTATTTT. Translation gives CSVHPTGTSGSITDTQYF.

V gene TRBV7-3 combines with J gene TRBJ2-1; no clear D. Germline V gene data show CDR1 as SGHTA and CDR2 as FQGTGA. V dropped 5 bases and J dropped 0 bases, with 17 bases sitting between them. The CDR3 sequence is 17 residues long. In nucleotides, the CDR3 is TGTGCCAGCAGCCCTCAACCGCCCTCGGGCTCCTACAATGAGCAGTTCTTC. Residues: CASSPQPPSGSYNEQFF.

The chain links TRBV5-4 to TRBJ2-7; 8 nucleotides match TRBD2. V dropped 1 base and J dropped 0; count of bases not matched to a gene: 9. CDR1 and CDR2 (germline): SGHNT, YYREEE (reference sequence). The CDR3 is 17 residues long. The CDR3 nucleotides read TGTGCCAGCAGCTTGTTAGGCCCAGCGGGGGTCTCCTACGAGCAGTACTTC. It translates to CASSLLGPAGVSYEQYF.

CDR3 coding DNA: TGTGCCAGTATCCGTAGCGGGGTTGCAACTAATGAAAAACTGTTTTTT. Its translation: CASIRSGVATNEKLFF. The rearrangement uses TRBV19 and TRBJ1-4; the D is unclear. Germline values: CDR1 LNHDA, CDR2 SQIVND (reference sequence). Deletions cut 7 bases from V and 0 bases from J, with 15 bases between. The CDR3 extends over 16 amino acids.

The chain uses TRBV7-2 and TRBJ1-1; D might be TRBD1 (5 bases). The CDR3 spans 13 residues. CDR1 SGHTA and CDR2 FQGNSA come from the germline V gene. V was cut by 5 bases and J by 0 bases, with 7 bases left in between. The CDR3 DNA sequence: TGTGCCAGCAGCGTGACAGTGAACACTGAAGCTTTCTTT. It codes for CASSVTVNTEAFF.

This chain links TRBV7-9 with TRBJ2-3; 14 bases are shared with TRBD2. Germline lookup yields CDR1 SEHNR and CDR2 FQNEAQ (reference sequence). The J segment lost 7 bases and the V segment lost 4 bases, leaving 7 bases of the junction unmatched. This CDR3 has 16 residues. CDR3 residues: CASSSGTSGRKNTQYF. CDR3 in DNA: TGTGCCAGCAGCTCTGGGACTAGCGGGAGAAAAAATACGCAGTATTTT.

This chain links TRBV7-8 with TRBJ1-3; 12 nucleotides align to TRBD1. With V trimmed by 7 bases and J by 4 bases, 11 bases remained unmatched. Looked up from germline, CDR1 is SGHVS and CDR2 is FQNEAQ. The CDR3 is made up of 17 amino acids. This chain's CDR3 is CASTSYGTGGAGNTIYF. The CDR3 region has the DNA TGTGCCAGCACTTCCTATGGGACAGGGGGCGCCGGAAACACCATATATTTT.

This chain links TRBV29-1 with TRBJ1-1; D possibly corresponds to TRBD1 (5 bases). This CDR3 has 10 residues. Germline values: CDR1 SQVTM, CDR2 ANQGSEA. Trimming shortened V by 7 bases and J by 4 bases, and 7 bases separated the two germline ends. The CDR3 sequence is CSAGSTEAFF. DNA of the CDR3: TGCAGCGCAGGGTCCACTGAAGCTTTCTTT.

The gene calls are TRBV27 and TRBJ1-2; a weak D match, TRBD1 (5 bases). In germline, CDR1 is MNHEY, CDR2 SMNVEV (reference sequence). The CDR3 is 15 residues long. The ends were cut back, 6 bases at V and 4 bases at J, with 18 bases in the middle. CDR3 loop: CASRSEFPRGYGYTF. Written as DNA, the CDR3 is TGTGCCAGCAGGAGTGAGTTCCCTAGGGGCTATGGCTACACCTTC.

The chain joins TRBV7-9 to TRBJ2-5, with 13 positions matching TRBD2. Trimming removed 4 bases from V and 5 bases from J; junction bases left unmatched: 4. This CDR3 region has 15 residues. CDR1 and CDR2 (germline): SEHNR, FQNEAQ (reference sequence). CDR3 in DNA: TGTGCCAGCAGCTCCCGACTAGCGGGAGGTGAGACCCAGTACTTC. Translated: CASSSRLAGGETQYF. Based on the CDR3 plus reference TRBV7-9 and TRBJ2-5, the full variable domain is DTGVSQNPRHKITKRGQNVTFRCDPISEHNRLYWYRQTLGQGPEFLTYFQNEAQLEKSRLLSDRFSAERPKGSFSTLEIQRTEQGDSAMYLCASSSRLAGGETQYFGPGTRLLVL.

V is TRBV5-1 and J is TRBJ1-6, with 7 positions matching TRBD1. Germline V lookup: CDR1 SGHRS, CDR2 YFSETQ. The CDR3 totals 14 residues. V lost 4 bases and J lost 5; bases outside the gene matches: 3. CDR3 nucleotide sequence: TGCGCCAGCAGCACTACAGGGGATAATTCACCCCTCCACTTT. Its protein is CASSTTGDNSPLHF.

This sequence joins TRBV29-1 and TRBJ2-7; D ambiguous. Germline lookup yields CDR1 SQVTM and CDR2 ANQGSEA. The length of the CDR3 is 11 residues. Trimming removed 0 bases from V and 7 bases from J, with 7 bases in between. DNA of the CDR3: TGCAGCGTTGAAGAATACCGGGAGCAGTACTTC. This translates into CSVEEYREQYF.

This chain's CDR3 is CAWSNKREYPYNEQFF. The CDR3 coding sequence is TGTGCCTGGAGTAATAAACGGGAGTACCCCTACAATGAGCAGTTCTTC. The chain joins TRBV30 to TRBJ2-1; perhaps TRBD2 as D (6 bases). Germline V gives CDR1 GTSNPN, CDR2 SVGIG (reference sequence). The CDR3 length is 16 residues. V was clipped by 2 bases and J by 2 bases, with 16 bases between them.

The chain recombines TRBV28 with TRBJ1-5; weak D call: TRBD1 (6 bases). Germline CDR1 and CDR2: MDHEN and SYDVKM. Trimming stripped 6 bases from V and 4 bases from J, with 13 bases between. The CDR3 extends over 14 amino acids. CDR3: CASRPGQLNQPQHF. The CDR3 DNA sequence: TGTGCCAGCAGACCCGGACAGCTAAATCAGCCCCAGCATTTT.